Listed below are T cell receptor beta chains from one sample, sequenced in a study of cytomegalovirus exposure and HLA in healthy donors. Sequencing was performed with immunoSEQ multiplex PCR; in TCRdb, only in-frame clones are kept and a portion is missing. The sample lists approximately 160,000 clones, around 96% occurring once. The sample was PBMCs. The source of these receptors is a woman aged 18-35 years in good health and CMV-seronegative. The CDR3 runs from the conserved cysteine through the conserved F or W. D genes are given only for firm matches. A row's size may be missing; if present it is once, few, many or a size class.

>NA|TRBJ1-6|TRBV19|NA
TGTGCCAGTAACACAGGGCCTTTTTATAATTCACCCCTCCACTTT
CASNTGPFYNSPLHF
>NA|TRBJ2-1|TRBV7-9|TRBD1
TGTGCCAGCAGCTCGGGACAGGGATACAATGAGCAGTTCTTC
CASSSGQGYNEQFF
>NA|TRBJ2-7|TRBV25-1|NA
TGTGCCAGCACCTGGCAGGGCGAGCAGTACTTC
CASTWQGEQYF
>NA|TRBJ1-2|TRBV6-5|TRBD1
TGTGCCAGCAGTAGGGACAGGTCTAACTATGGCTACACCTTC
CASSRDRSNYGYTF
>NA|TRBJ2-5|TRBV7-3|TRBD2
TGTGCCAGCAGCTTAGCCGGGCGGGGGCAAGAGACCCAGTACTTC
CASSLAGRGQETQYF
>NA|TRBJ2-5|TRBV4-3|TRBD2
TGCGCCAGCAGCCAAGTAGCGGGGGGTCAAGAGACCCAGTACTTC
CASSQVAGGQETQYF
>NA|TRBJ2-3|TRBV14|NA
TGTGCCAGCAGCCATCAATTAGGGGGGGGCGGGGGCACAGATACGCAGTATTTT
CASSHQLGGGGGTDTQYF
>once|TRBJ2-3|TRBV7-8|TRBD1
TGTGCCAGCAGCTTCGGACAGGGAGTAGGCACAGATACGCAGTATTTT
CASSFGQGVGTDTQYF
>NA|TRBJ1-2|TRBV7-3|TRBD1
TGTGCCAGCAGCTTAACATTCAGGGGGCTGGGCTATGGCTACACCTTC
CASSLTFRGLGYGYTF
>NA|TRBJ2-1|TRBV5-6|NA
TGTGCCAGCAGCCGAGGTACAGGGCAAGCCTACAATGAGCAGTTCTTC
CASSRGTGQAYNEQFF
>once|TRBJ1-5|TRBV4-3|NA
TGCGCCAGCAGCCAAGGCCCGTCGGATCAGCCCCAGCATTTT
CASSQGPSDQPQHF
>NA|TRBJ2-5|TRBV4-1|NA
TGCGCCAGTAGCCAAGTATTTCTAGAGACCCAGTACTTC
CASSQVFLETQYF
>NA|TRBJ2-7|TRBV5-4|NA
TGTGCCAGCAGCCGTGACAGGGGTGGGCGGGGGAACGAGCAGTACTTC
CASSRDRGGRGNEQYF
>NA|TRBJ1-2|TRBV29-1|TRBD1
TGCAGCGTTCTTTACACAGGGGAACACACCTTC
CSVLYTGEHTF
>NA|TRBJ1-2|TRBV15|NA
TGTGCCACCAGCAGAGATCAAAATTTCGGCTACACCTTC
CATSRDQNFGYTF
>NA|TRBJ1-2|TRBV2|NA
TGTGCCAGCAGTGAAGGAGCAGGGCCTAACTATGGCTACACCTTC
CASSEGAGPNYGYTF
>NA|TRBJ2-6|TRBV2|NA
TGTGCCAGCAGTGAAGACCGGTCCCACCACTCTGGGGCCAACGTCCTGACTTTC
CASSEDRSHHSGANVLTF
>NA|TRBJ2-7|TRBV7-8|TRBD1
TGTGCCAGCAGCTTAGAGGGCAGGGGGACCTACGAGCAGTACTTC
CASSLEGRGTYEQYF
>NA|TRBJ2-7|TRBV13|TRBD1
TGTGCCAGCAGCCCTCCGGGACAGCTGGGGAACGAGCAGTACTTC
CASSPPGQLGNEQYF
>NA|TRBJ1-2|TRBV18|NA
TGTGCCAGCTCACCACCCCGGGGTGGCGGGCCTGGCTACACCTTC
CASSPPRGGGPGYTF
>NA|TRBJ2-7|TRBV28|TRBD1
TGTGCCAGCAGTTTAGATTCAGGGACAGGCTCCTACGAGCAGTACTTC
CASSLDSGTGSYEQYF
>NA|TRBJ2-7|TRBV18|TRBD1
TGTGCCAGCTCACCCAGGACAGGGGGCCTCGAGCAGTACTTC
CASSPRTGGLEQYF
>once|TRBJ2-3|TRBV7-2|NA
TGTGCCAGCAGCTTAAGACTAGTACCGTCTACAGATACGCAGTATTTT
CASSLRLVPSTDTQYF
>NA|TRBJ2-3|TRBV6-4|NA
TGTGCCAGCAGTGAATCTAGAAGCACAGATACGCAGTATTTT
CASSESRSTDTQYF
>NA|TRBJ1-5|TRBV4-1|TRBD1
TGCGCCAGCAGCCAAGAGGCAGTCCGGGACAGTTATCAGCCCCAGCATTTT
CASSQEAVRDSYQPQHF
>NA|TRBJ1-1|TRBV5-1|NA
TGCGCCAGCAGCTATCCGGGAAACACTGAAGCTTTCTTT
CASSYPGNTEAFF
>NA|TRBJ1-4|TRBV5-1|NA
TGCGCCAGCAGCTTGGCCCCTAGTGAAAAACTGTTTTTT
CASSLAPSEKLFF
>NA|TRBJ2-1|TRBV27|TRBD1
TGTGCCAGCAGTTTGGCGACAGGGCAGCAGCAGTTCTTC
CASSLATGQQQFF